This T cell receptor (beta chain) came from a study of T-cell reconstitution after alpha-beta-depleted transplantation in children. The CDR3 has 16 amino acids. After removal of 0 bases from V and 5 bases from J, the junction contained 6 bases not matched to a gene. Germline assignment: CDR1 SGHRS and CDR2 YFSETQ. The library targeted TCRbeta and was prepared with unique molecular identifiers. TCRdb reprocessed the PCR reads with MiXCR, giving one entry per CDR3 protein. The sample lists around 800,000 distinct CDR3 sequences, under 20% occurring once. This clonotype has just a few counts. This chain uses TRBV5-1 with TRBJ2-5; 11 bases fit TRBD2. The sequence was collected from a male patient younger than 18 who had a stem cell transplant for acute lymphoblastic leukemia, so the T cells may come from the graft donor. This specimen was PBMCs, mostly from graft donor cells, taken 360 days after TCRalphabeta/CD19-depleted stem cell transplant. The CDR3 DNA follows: TGCGCCAGCAGCTTGGCCCCAGGACTAGCGGGCGAGACCCAGTACTTC. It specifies CASSLAPGLAGETQYF.